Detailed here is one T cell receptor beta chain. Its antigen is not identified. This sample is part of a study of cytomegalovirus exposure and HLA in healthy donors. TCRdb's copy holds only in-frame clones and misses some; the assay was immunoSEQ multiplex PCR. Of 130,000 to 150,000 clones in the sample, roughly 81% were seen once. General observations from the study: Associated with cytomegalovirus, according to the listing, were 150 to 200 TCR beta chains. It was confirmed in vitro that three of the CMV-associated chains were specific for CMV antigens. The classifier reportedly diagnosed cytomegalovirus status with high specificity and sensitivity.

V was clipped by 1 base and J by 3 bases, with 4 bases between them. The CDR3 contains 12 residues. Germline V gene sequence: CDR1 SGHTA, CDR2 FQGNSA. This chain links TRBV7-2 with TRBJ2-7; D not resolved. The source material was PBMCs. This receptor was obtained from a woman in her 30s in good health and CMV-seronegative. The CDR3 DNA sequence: TGTGCCAGCAGCTTAGATCACTACGAGCAGTACTTC. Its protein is CASSLDHYEQYF. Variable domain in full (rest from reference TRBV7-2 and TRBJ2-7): GAGVSQSPSNKVTEKGKDVELRCDPISGHTALYWYRQSLGQGLEFLIYFQGNSAPDKSGLPSDRFSAERTGGSVSTLTIQRTQQEDSAVYLCASSLDHYEQYFGPGTRLTVT.